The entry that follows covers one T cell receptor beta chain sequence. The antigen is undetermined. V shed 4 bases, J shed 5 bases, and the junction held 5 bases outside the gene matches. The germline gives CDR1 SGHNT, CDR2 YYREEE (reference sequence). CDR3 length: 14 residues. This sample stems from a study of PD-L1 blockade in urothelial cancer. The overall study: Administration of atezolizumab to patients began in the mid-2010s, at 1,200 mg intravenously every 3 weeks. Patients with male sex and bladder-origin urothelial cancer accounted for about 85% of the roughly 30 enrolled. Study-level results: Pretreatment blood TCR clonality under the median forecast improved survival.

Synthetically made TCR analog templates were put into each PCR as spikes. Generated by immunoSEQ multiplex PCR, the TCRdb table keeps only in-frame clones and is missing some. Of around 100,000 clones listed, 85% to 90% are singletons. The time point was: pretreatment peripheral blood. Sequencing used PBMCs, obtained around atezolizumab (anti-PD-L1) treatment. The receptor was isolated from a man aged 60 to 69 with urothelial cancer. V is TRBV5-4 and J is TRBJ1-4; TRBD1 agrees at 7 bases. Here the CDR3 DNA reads TGTGCCAGCAGCCAGGACAGGCAAAATGAAAAACTGTTTTTT. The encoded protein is CASSQDRQNEKLFF.